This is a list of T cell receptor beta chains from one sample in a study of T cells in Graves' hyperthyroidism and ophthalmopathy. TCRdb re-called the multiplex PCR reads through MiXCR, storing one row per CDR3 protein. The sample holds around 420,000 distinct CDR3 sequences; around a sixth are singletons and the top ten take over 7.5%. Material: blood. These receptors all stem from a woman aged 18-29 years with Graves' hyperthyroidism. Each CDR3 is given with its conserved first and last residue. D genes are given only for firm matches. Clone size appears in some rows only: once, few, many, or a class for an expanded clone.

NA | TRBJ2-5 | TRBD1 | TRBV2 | CASSEGGTGGWETQYF | TGTGCCAGCAGTGAAGGGGGGACAGGGGGATGGGAGACCCAGTACTTC
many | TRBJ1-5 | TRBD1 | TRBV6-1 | CASKALRDSENQPQHF | TGTGCCAGCAAGGCCCTCCGGGACAGTGAGAATCAGCCCCAGCATTTT
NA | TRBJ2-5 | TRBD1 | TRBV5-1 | CASSHAGGGETQYF | TGCGCCAGCAGCCATGCAGGGGGCGGGGAGACCCAGTACTTC
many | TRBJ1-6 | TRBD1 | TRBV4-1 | CASSQQRTGLWSPLHF | TGCGCCAGCAGCCAACAGAGGACAGGGCTCTGGTCACCCCTCCACTTT
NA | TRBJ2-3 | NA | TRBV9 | CASSAEGPDTQYF | TGTGCCAGCAGCGCTGAGGGGCCAGATACGCAGTATTTT
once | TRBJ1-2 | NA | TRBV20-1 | CSARRSRRYGYTF | TGCAGTGCTAGACGGTCCCGTAGGTATGGCTACACCTTC
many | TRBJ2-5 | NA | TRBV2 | CASSEEAEETQYF | TGTGCCAGCAGTGAGGAGGCAGAAGAGACCCAGTACTTC
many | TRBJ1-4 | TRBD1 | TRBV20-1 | CSAREGWVGQPNEKLFF | TGCAGTGCTAGAGAGGGATGGGTGGGACAGCCTAATGAAAAACTGTTTTTT
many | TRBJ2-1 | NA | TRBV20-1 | CSARENPSSYNEQFF | TGCAGTGCTAGAGAAAATCCGAGCTCCTACAATGAGCAGTTCTTC
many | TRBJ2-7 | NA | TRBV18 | CASSPDNYEQYF | TGTGCCAGCTCCCCAGACAACTACGAGCAGTACTTC
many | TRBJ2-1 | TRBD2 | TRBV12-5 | CASGGGTSGRASYNEQFF | TGTGCTAGTGGTGGGGGGACTAGCGGGAGGGCTTCCTACAATGAGCAGTTCTTC
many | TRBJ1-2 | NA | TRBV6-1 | CATHERNPYYGYTF | TGTGCCACCCACGAGCGGAACCCCTACTATGGCTACACCTTC
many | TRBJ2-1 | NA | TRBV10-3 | CATEENNEQFF | TGTGCCACCGAAGAAAACAATGAGCAGTTCTTC
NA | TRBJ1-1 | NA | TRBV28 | CASSSHYSQREAFF | TGTGCCAGCAGTTCACACTACAGTCAGAGAGAAGCTTTCTTT
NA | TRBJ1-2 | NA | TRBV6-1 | CAISVGGGPYGYTF | TGTGCCATCAGTGTTGGGGGGGGACCCTATGGCTACACCTTC
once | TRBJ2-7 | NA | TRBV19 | CASSTTTRGVSSYEQYF | TGTGCCAGTAGTACAACGACAAGGGGCGTATCCTCCTACGAGCAGTACTTC
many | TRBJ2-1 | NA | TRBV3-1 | CASSRMVNEQFF | TGTGCCAGCAGTCGAATGGTCAATGAGCAGTTCTTC
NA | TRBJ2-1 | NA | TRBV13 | CASSLEGPSEQFF | TGTGCCAGCAGCTTAGAGGGTCCTAGTGAGCAGTTCTTC
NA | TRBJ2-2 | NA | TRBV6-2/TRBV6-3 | CASSSLGGTNTGELFF | TGTGCCAGCAGTTCCCTAGGCGGAACGAACACCGGGGAGCTGTTTTTT
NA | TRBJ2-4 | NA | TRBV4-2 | CASSQEGAAKNIQYF | TGTGCCAGCAGCCAAGAAGGGGCTGCCAAAAACATTCAGTACTTC
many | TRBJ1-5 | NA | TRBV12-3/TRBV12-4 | CASSWTSLRQPQHF | TGTGCCAGCAGTTGGACATCCCTTAGGCAGCCCCAGCATTTT
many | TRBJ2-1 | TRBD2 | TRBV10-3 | CAVDSGSGEQFF | TGTGCCGTCGATAGCGGGAGCGGGGAGCAGTTCTTC
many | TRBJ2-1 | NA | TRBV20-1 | CSARGPWGAYEQFF | TGCAGTGCTAGAGGTCCATGGGGGGCCTATGAGCAGTTCTTC
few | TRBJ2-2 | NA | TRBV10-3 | CAIVRVLGGELLF | TGTGCCATCGTAAGAGTCCTAGGCGGGGAGCTGCTTTTT
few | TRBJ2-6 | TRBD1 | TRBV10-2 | CASSVDGQGAFVGANVLTF | TGCGCCAGCAGTGTAGATGGACAGGGGGCTTTCGTCGGGGCCAACGTCCTGACTTTC
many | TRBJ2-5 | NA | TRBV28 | CASSPSVRGQETQYF | TGTGCCAGCAGCCCCTCGGTCCGGGGCCAGGAGACCCAGTACTTC
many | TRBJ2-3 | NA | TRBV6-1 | CASSAGSTDTQYF | TGTGCCAGCAGTGCCGGGTCCACAGATACGCAGTATTTT
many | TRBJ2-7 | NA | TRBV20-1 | CSAHNHAATHEQYF | TGCAGTGCCCACAACCACGCGGCCACTCATGAGCAGTACTTC
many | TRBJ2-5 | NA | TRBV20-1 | CSARADRIPETQYF | TGCAGTGCTAGAGCCGACAGAATCCCAGAGACCCAGTACTTC
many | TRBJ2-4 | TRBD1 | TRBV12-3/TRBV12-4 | CASRYRGDIQYF | TGTGCCAGCAGGTACAGGGGGGACATTCAGTACTTC
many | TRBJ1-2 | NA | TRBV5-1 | CASSPDRFGGYTF | TGCGCCAGCAGCCCAGACAGGTTTGGAGGCTACACCTTC
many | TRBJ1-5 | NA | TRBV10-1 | CASRPVVHGNQPQHF | TGCGCCAGCAGACCCGTCGTCCATGGCAATCAGCCCCAGCATTTT
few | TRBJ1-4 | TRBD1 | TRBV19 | CASSTTDRGRYEKLFF | TGTGCCAGTAGCACCACGGACAGGGGAAGGTACGAAAAACTGTTTTTT
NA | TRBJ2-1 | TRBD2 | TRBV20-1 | CSAPLAGGEFF | TGCAGTGCTCCCCTAGCGGGAGGGGAGTTCTTC
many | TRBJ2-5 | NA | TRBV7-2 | CASSLVVGTGTYF | NA
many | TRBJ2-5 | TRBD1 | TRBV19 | CASNPQGSETQYF | TGTGCCAGTAACCCACAGGGGTCAGAGACCCAGTACTTC
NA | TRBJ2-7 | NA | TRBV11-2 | CASRAGGTGDEQYF | TGTGCCAGCCGCGCGGGGGGGACAGGGGACGAGCAGTACTTC
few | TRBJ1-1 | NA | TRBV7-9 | CASSSLDGAGAFF | TGTGCCAGCAGCTCCTTAGACGGGGCGGGCGCTTTCTTT
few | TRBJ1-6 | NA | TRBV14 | CASSQASPPSPLHF | TGTGCCAGCAGCCAAGCCAGCCCCCCTTCACCCCTCCACTTT
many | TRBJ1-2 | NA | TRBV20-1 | CSASRGQGGYTF | TGCAGTGCTAGCAGAGGGCAGGGGGGCTACACCTTC
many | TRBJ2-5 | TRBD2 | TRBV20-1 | CSARDPLAGGQETQYF | TGCAGTGCTAGAGATCCCCTAGCGGGGGGTCAAGAGACCCAGTACTTC
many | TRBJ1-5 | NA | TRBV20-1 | CSASGQAPGYSGNQPQHF | TGCAGTGCTAGTGGTCAGGCCCCTGGGTACAGTGGAAATCAGCCCCAGCATTTT
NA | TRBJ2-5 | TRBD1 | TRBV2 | CASRMGQGEETQYF | TGTGCCAGCAGAATGGGACAGGGGGAAGAGACCCAGTACTTC